This T cell receptor beta chain emerged from a study of blood T cell repertoires in COVID-19. As for the study in general: PBMCs, B-cell-depleted T cells, or T cells provided the cDNA or gDNA that made up the material.

This clone has more than one count but fewer than ten. CDR3 length equals 14 residues. J lost 10 bases, V lost 3 bases, and 3 bases had no gene match. Looked up from germline, CDR1 is MDHEN and CDR2 is SYDVKM. In the authors' workflow: Cell counts per sample came from amplifying reference gene primers. The data were produced by immunoSEQ multiplex PCR, yet TCRdb's version contains in-frame clones alone and is incomplete. V and J calls and clone size are given by that table; D and trimming were obtained from the DNA. The sample contains some 75,000 clones, 80% of which appear only once. Sequencing was done on a sample of peripheral blood. The chain employs TRBV28 and TRBJ1-6; 10 positions match TRBD1. The receptor was derived from a man in his fifties or sixties with COVID-19, enrolled during active disease. This chain's CDR3 is CASSFETGGSPLHF. The CDR3 region has the DNA TGTGCCAGCAGTTTCGAGACAGGGGGCTCACCCCTCCACTTT.